The 13 T cell receptor beta chains in this list originate from one sample, sequenced in a study of Tregs in tolerant kidney transplant recipients. Measured with immunoSEQ multiplex PCR; TCRdb has only the in-frame clones, and not every one. The table lists around 70,000 clones, about nine tenths of them singletons. The sample was CD8+ T cells from blood, taken before the transplant. These receptor sequences come from a human donor who received a combined kidney and bone marrow transplant.

This clone is a singleton in its sample. The gene calls are TRBV11-3 and TRBJ1-4; 7 bases map to TRBD1. J lost 2 bases, V lost 0 bases, and 6 bases had no gene match. CDR1 is SGHNT and CDR2 is YENEEA in the germline V gene. This CDR3 has 17 amino acids. The CDR3 region has the DNA TGTGCCAGCAGCTTAGATGAGGGACAGAAGACTAATGAAAAACTGTTTTTT. Protein sequence: CASSLDEGQKTNEKLFF.

The chain employs TRBV4-3 and TRBJ2-7; weak D call: TRBD2 (6 bases). V was clipped by 2 bases and J by 3 bases, with 8 bases between them. CDR3 size: 13 residues. Per germline, CDR1 LGHNA and CDR2 YSLEER. Here the CDR3 reads CASSQWRGYEQYF. CDR3 DNA sequence: TGCGCCAGCAGCCAATGGCGGGGCTACGAGCAGTACTTC.

The CDR3 reads CASSQDSTYEQYF. CDR3 coding DNA: TGCGCCAGCAGCCAAGACAGTACCTACGAGCAGTACTTC. The chain joins TRBV4-1 to TRBJ2-7; D call uncertain. The CDR3 sequence is 13 residues long. Looked up from germline, CDR1 is MGHRA and CDR2 is YSYEKL. The V gene lost 0 bases and the J gene lost 2 bases, with 5 bases spanning the gap.

The rearrangement uses TRBV27 and TRBJ2-7, with unresolved D. CDR1 and CDR2 from the germline V gene are MNHEY and SMNVEV (reference sequence). The V and J ends lost 3 bases and 3 bases respectively, with 9 bases between them. The CDR3 length is 13 residues. Here the CDR3 reads CASSFRVNYEQYF. DNA for the CDR3: TGTGCCAGCAGTTTCCGGGTGAACTACGAGCAGTACTTC.

V gene TRBV7-9 combines with J gene TRBJ2-4; D unresolved. CDR3 length: 13 amino acids. Germline V gene data show CDR1 as SEHNR and CDR2 as FQNEAQ (reference sequence). V lost 2 bases to trimming and J lost 8 bases, with 10 bases between them. The CDR3 reads CASSLSPEDIQYF. The CDR3 DNA sequence: TGTGCCAGCAGCTTATCCCCAGAGGACATTCAGTACTTC.

The chain has TRBV29-1 and TRBJ1-2; D gene ambiguous. Per germline, CDR1 SQVTM and CDR2 ANQGSEA. There are 14 residues in the CDR3. V was shortened by 0 bases and J by 4 bases, with 12 bases between the two germline ends. CDR3: CSVEDPVAVYGYTF. In DNA form, the CDR3 reads TGCAGCGTTGAAGATCCGGTAGCGGTCTATGGCTACACCTTC.

The chain employs TRBV19 and TRBJ2-7, with TRBD2 matching over 11 bases. The junction had 9 bases not matched to a gene; V was cut back by 3 bases and J by 2 bases. This CDR3 has 17 amino acids. Per germline, CDR1 LNHDA and CDR2 SQIVND (reference sequence). Written as DNA, the CDR3 is TGTGCCAGTAGTATGGGACTAGCGGTGGAGCTGGCCTACGAGCAGTACTTC. Translated: CASSMGLAVELAYEQYF.

This sequence joins TRBV9 and TRBJ2-3; 7 bases align to TRBD2. In germline, CDR1 is SGDLS, CDR2 YYNGEE. V was clipped by 4 bases and J by 1 base; unmatched bases: 6. This CDR3 comprises 15 residues. The CDR3 loop is CASSLSGDGTDTQYF. The CDR3 DNA follows: TGTGCCAGCAGCTTGAGCGGGGATGGCACAGATACGCAGTATTTT.

This chain connects TRBV5-4 to TRBJ2-2; 12 bases line up with TRBD2. In germline, CDR1 is SGHNT, CDR2 YYREEE (reference sequence). V lost 4 bases, J lost 3 bases, and 4 bases stayed unmatched. The CDR3 runs 16 residues. This CDR3 reads CASSARTSGDTGELFF. As DNA, the CDR3 is TGTGCCAGCAGCGCAAGGACTAGCGGGGACACCGGGGAGCTGTTTTTT.

The chain carries TRBV5-6 and TRBJ2-2, with 12 bases matching TRBD2. CDR3 length: 15 amino acids. Germline V lookup: CDR1 SGHDT, CDR2 YYEEEE. Trimming at V came to 0 bases and at J to 9 bases, leaving 3 bases not matched to a gene. CDR3 coding DNA: TGTGCCAGCAGCTTGGAGCTAGCGGGGGGGCGGGAGCTGTTTTTT. This sequence encodes CASSLELAGGRELFF.

The rearrangement uses TRBV27 and TRBJ1-2; D possibly corresponds to TRBD1 (6 bases). The CDR3 covers 14 residues. CDR1 and CDR2 from the germline V gene are MNHEY and SMNVEV (reference sequence). V gave up 5 bases and J gave up 6 bases, with 16 bases separating them. The CDR3 here is CASSNINRVHGYTF. The CDR3 DNA reads TGTGCCAGCAGTAACATTAACAGGGTCCATGGCTACACCTTC.

This clone showed up just once. This rearrangement joins TRBV16 to TRBJ2-7; the match to TRBD2 covers 8 bases. Per germline, CDR1 KGHSY and CDR2 FQNENV. V lost 2 bases, J lost 6 bases, and 12 bases stayed unmatched. This CDR3 is built from 16 residues. CDR3 bases: TGTGCCAGCAGCCAACGGGTGGTAGCGGGACTCTCCGAGCAGTACTTC. Translated, it gives CASSQRVVAGLSEQYF. The whole variable domain, remainder taken from reference TRBV16 and TRBJ2-7, is GEEVAQTPKHLVRGEGQKAKLYCAPIKGHSYVFWYQQVLKNEFKFLISFQNENVFDETGMPKERFSAKCLPNSPCSLEIQATKLEDSAVYFCASSQRVVAGLSEQYFGPGTRLTVT.

The chain has TRBV7-9 and TRBJ1-3, with TRBD1 matching 7 bases. The V gene end was trimmed by 5 bases and the J gene end by 0 bases; junction bases not matched to a gene: 7. The CDR3 length is 16 residues. Germline CDR1 SEHNR, CDR2 FQNEAQ (reference sequence). CDR3 amino acids: CASSLQQGPSGNTIYF. The CDR3 DNA follows: TGTGCCAGCAGCCTCCAACAGGGGCCCTCTGGAAACACCATATATTTT.